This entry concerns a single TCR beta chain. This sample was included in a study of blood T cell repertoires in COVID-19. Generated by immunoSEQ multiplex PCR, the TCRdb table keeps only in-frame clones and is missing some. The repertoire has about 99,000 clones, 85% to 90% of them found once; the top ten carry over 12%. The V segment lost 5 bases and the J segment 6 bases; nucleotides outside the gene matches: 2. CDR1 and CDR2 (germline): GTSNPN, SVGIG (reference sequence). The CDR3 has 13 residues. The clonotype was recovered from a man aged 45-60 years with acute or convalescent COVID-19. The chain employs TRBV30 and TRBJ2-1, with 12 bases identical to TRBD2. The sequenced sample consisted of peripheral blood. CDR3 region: CAWGLAGSNEQFF. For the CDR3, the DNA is TGTGCCTGGGGACTAGCGGGGTCCAATGAGCAGTTCTTC.